These T cell receptor beta chains were read from a single sample in a study of cytomegalovirus exposure and HLA in healthy donors. Libraries were prepared by immunoSEQ multiplex PCR; TCRdb keeps only in-frame clonotypes and omits some of them. This sample has about 140,000 clones, with 68% found just once. The sample was PBMCs. These receptors came from a man aged 25-45 years in good health and CMV-seropositive. Both conserved end residues are part of each CDR3. The D gene is left open where the match is weak. Not all rows give a size; the values are once, few, many and, for expanded clones, a class.

j_call: TRBJ2-3
v_call: TRBV7-9
clone_size: NA
d_call: TRBD1
cdr3_nt: TGTGCCAGCAGCAAGAGGGACAGGGGGCTTTCAGATACGCAGTATTTT
cdr3_aa: CASSKRDRGLSDTQYF

j_call: TRBJ1-6
v_call: TRBV5-1
clone_size: NA
d_call: TRBD1
cdr3_nt: TGCGCCAGCAGCTTGCTAACAGGGGGTATATCACCCCTCCACTTT
cdr3_aa: CASSLLTGGISPLHF

j_call: TRBJ1-5
v_call: TRBV10-1
clone_size: NA
d_call: NA
cdr3_nt: TGCGTCAGCAGTGAAGGTCAGGGGCCCGGTGAGCCCCAGCATTTT
cdr3_aa: CVSSEGQGPGEPQHF

j_call: TRBJ2-3
v_call: TRBV10-1
clone_size: NA
d_call: TRBD2
cdr3_nt: TGCGCCAGCAGTGAGTCTGGGCTAGCGGGAGTTATCGATACGCAGTATTTT
cdr3_aa: CASSESGLAGVIDTQYF

j_call: TRBJ2-3
v_call: TRBV2
clone_size: NA
d_call: TRBD2
cdr3_nt: TGTGCCAGCAGGGGACTAGCGGGAACCACAGATACGCAGTATTTT
cdr3_aa: CASRGLAGTTDTQYF

j_call: TRBJ1-1
v_call: TRBV28
clone_size: NA
d_call: TRBD1
cdr3_nt: TGTGCCAGCAGTTCCCCGGACAGGGAAAACACTGAAGCTTTCTTT
cdr3_aa: CASSSPDRENTEAFF

j_call: TRBJ1-5
v_call: TRBV15
clone_size: NA
d_call: NA
cdr3_nt: TGTGCCACCTCGTATCGGGGGGCCAATCAGCCCCAGCATTTT
cdr3_aa: CATSYRGANQPQHF

j_call: TRBJ2-1
v_call: TRBV2
clone_size: once
d_call: TRBD1
cdr3_nt: TGTGCCAGAAGACCTATTGACAGGGGCCGAACTCAAAACAATGAGCAGTTCTTC
cdr3_aa: CARRPIDRGRTQNNEQFF

j_call: TRBJ1-1
v_call: TRBV9
clone_size: NA
d_call: NA
cdr3_nt: TGTGCCAGCAGCCCCTTGGAGCCCGTGACTGAAGCTTTCTTT
cdr3_aa: CASSPLEPVTEAFF

j_call: TRBJ2-1
v_call: TRBV9
clone_size: NA
d_call: TRBD2
cdr3_nt: TGTGCCAGCAGCGCACGGGTTGGTTTAGCGGGAGACTCCTACAATGAGCAGTTCTTC
cdr3_aa: CASSARVGLAGDSYNEQFF

j_call: TRBJ2-3
v_call: TRBV28
clone_size: NA
d_call: NA
cdr3_nt: TGTGCCAGCAGTTTATTGAGGTTTCGCACAGATACGCAGTATTTT
cdr3_aa: CASSLLRFRTDTQYF

j_call: TRBJ1-2
v_call: TRBV28
clone_size: NA
d_call: NA
cdr3_nt: TGTGCCAGCAGTTTAGGTTTAGAGACCGGGGATGGCTACACCTTC
cdr3_aa: CASSLGLETGDGYTF

j_call: TRBJ2-1
v_call: TRBV19
clone_size: few
d_call: NA
cdr3_nt: TGTGCCAGTAGTTTCTCCAATGAGCAGTTCTTC
cdr3_aa: CASSFSNEQFF

j_call: TRBJ1-1
v_call: TRBV7-3
clone_size: few
d_call: NA
cdr3_nt: TGTGCCAGCAAGCTTAGCCCGAACACTGAAGCTTTCTTT
cdr3_aa: CASKLSPNTEAFF

j_call: TRBJ1-5
v_call: TRBV6-1
clone_size: few
d_call: TRBD1
cdr3_nt: TGTGCCAGCAGTGTTCGGACAGGGCAGGATCAGCCCCAGCATTTT
cdr3_aa: CASSVRTGQDQPQHF

j_call: TRBJ2-7
v_call: TRBV19
clone_size: once
d_call: NA
cdr3_nt: TGTGCTAGTAGTATAGTAGTAGTGGGAGATACCTACGAGCAGTACTTC
cdr3_aa: CASSIVVVGDTYEQYF

j_call: TRBJ1-3
v_call: TRBV19
clone_size: NA
d_call: NA
cdr3_nt: TGTGCCAGTGATAACAGGGTAAACTCTGGAAACACCATATATTTT
cdr3_aa: CASDNRVNSGNTIYF

j_call: TRBJ2-1
v_call: TRBV18
clone_size: NA
d_call: NA
cdr3_nt: TGTGCCAGCTCACCAGGGGATCTAAGAGGGTACAATGAGCAGTTCTTC
cdr3_aa: CASSPGDLRGYNEQFF

j_call: TRBJ2-1
v_call: TRBV5-4
clone_size: NA
d_call: TRBD2
cdr3_nt: TGTGCCAGTACTAGCGGCTCCTACAATGAGCAGTTCTTC
cdr3_aa: CASTSGSYNEQFF

j_call: TRBJ2-2
v_call: TRBV6-5
clone_size: NA
d_call: NA
cdr3_nt: TGTGCCAGCAGTTATAGAGACACCGGGGAGCTGCTTTTT
cdr3_aa: CASSYRDTGELLF

j_call: TRBJ2-7
v_call: TRBV5-6
clone_size: NA
d_call: NA
cdr3_nt: TGTGCCAGCAGCGTCCGGGACAACTACGAGCAGTACTTC
cdr3_aa: CASSVRDNYEQYF

j_call: TRBJ1-1
v_call: TRBV12-2
clone_size: few
d_call: NA
cdr3_nt: TGTGCAAGTCGCTCCTACAGGGTGAAAGCTTTCTTT
cdr3_aa: CASRSYRVKAFF

j_call: TRBJ2-1
v_call: TRBV28
clone_size: few
d_call: TRBD1
cdr3_nt: TGTGCCAGCAGTCCCCGGGACAGGTACAATGAGCAGTTCTTC
cdr3_aa: CASSPRDRYNEQFF

j_call: TRBJ2-7
v_call: TRBV10-1
clone_size: medium-sized
d_call: TRBD2
cdr3_nt: TGCGCCAGCGCGGGGACTAGCGGGAGTTCATACTTC
cdr3_aa: CASAGTSGSSYF

j_call: TRBJ1-1
v_call: TRBV5-1
clone_size: NA
d_call: NA
cdr3_nt: TGCGCCAGCAGCTTGGGCAGTAACACTGAAGCTTTCTTT
cdr3_aa: CASSLGSNTEAFF